Below, 3 T cell receptor beta chains from the same sample are listed, as sequenced in a study of blood T cell repertoires in COVID-19. The table came from immunoSEQ multiplex PCR; TCRdb's copy has only in-frame clones and leaves some out. In the table there are around 45,000 clones, about nine tenths of which are singletons. Sequencing input: peripheral blood. The receptors stem from a human donor in a cohort sampled during active COVID-19.

This clone was observed a single time. The chain has TRBV11-2 and TRBJ1-4; 8 bases map to TRBD1. Germline V gene data show CDR1 as SGHAT and CDR2 as FQNNGV. This CDR3 is 18 amino acids long. V was clipped by 5 bases and J by 4 bases; unmatched bases: 15. The DNA for the CDR3 is TGTGCCAGCAGCCTCTCCGGGGACAGGTCCTTGGGTAATGAAAAACTGTTTTTT. Amino acid sequence: CASSLSGDRSLGNEKLFF.

The genes are TRBV21-1 and TRBJ1-4; the tabulated D call, TRBD1, remains unverified against the DNA. TRBV21-1 has pseudogene status. This CDR3 region has 15 residues. CDR3 nucleotides: TGTGCCAGCAGCAAAGAGTCAGGGGGCGGTGAAAAACTGTTTTTT. Translated, it gives CASSKESGGGEKLFF.

The chain has TRBV27 and TRBJ2-1; 10 bases line up with TRBD1. The germline V gene encodes CDR1 MNHEY and CDR2 SMNVEV (reference sequence). The CDR3 has 16 amino acids. V lost 0 bases to trimming and J lost 3 bases; unmatched junction nucleotides: 2. CDR3 nucleotide sequence: TGTGCCAGCAGTTTATCCCGGGACAGGGGCTACAATGAGCAGTTCTTC. Encoded protein: CASSLSRDRGYNEQFF.